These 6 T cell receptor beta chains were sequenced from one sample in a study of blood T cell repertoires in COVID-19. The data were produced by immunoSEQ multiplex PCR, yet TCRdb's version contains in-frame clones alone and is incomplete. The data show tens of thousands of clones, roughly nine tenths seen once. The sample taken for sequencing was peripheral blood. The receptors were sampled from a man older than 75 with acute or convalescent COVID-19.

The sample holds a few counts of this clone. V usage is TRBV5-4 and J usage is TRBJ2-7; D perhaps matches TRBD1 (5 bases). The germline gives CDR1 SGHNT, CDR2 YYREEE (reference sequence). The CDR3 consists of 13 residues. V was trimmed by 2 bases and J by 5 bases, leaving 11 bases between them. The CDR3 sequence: CASSLFQGHEQYF. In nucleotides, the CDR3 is TGTGCCAGCAGCTTATTTCAGGGCCACGAGCAGTACTTC.

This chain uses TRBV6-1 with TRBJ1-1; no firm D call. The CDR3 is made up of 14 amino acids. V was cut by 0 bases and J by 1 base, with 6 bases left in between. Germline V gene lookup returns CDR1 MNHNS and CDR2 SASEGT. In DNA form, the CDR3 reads TGTGCCAGCAGTGAAGCGTCCAGGAACACTGAAGCTTTCTTT. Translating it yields CASSEASRNTEAFF.

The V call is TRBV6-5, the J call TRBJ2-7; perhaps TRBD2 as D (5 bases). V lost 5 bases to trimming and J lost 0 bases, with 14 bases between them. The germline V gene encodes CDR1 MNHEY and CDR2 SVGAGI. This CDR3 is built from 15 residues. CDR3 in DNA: TGTGCCAGCAGTCCGGCTGAGGGCTACTCCTACGAGCAGTACTTC. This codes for CASSPAEGYSYEQYF.

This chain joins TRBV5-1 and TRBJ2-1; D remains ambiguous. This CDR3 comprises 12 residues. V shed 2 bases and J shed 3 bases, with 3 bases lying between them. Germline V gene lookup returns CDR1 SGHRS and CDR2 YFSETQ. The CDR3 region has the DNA TGCGCCAGCAGCTTCAGCTACAATGAGCAGTTCTTC. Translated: CASSFSYNEQFF.

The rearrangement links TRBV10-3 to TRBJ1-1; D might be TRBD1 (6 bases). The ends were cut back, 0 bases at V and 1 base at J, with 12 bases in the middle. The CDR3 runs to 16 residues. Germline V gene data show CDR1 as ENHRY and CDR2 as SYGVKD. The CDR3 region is CAISESITQGNTEAFF. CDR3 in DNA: TGTGCCATCAGTGAGTCGATAACACAGGGGAACACTGAAGCTTTCTTT.

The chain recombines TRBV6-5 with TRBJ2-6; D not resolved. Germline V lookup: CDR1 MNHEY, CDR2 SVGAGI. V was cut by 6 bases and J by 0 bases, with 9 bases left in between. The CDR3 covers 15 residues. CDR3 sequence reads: CASSLQNSGANVLTF. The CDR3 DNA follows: TGTGCCAGCAGCCTACAGAACTCTGGGGCCAACGTCCTGACTTTC.